In its sample, the clone carrying this T cell receptor (beta chain) was seen once. Its antigen is not known. This record belongs to a study of regulatory T cells in long-lasting Graves disease. The CDR3 consists of 14 residues. The germline CDR1 and CDR2 sequences are SGHTA and FQGNSA. V lost 5 bases to trimming and J lost 3 bases, with 10 bases between them. Through Arm-PCR of CDR3 regions and iRepertoire HTBI primers, TCR beta libraries were built. Original analysis: Identified across the samples were some 67 TRBV segments and around 14 TRBJ segments. Via MiXCR, TCRdb re-called the multiplex PCR reads, giving one row per CDR3 protein. The authors' filters were not applied to this entry. The sample carries about 660,000 distinct CDR3 sequences, around 32% recorded once. Study outcomes and limitations: Gene preferences differed: TRBV28, TRBJ1-2, TRBJ2-5 in persistent cases.

Stated time point: persistent/refractory GD, antithyroid drugs over 5 years with positive TRAb. With RNA extracted from PBMCs as input, the TCR library was made. This sequence originates from a female donor with Graves disease. The sequenced sample was peripheral blood mononuclear cells (PBMCs), obtained when the disease was refractory, from a patient treated with antithyroid drugs. The gene calls are TRBV7-2 and TRBJ1-4, with D possibly TRBD1 on 6 matching bases. CDR3 loop: CASSNRAANEKLFF. In DNA, the CDR3 is TGTGCCAGCAGCAACAGGGCTGCTAATGAAAAACTGTTTTTT.